This T cell receptor beta chain was captured by sequencing in a study of T cell repertoires in cytomegalovirus infection. TCRdb fed the reads into MiXCR, producing one record per CDR3 protein. This sample has 400,000 or so distinct CDR3 sequences, with around a sixth found just once. This clonotype was detected ten times or more. The length of the CDR3 is 14 residues. Trimming removed 0 bases at V and 0 bases at J, with 5 bases between. Germline CDR1 SEHNR, CDR2 FQNEAQ (reference sequence). The sequenced sample consisted of PBMCs. The gene calls are TRBV7-9 and TRBJ1-1; the D is unclear. This receptor was obtained from a human donor in good health (CMV status not recorded). Some clones in this sample may be carry-over from other donors' samples. The CDR3 spells CASSLAEVNTEAFF. The CDR3 region has the DNA TGTGCCAGCAGCTTAGCGGAGGTGAACACTGAAGCTTTCTTT.